Sequencing of this T cell receptor beta chain was carried out in a study of cytomegalovirus exposure and HLA in healthy donors. Overall study results and limits: CMV antigen specificity of three CMV-associated chains was confirmed in vitro. The study listed approximately 160 cytomegalovirus-associated TCR beta chains. In a later analysis, fewer than 20,000 TCR beta sequences were associated with HLA alleles at 0.05 false discovery rate.

The CDR3 is 13 residues long. Germline CDR1 is SGHTA and CDR2 is FQGTGA. Between the trimmed V and J ends, which lost 5 bases and 4 bases, there was a span of 9 bases. Points on this clone: The antigen is unknown.

The primer mix had 60 Vbeta and 13 Jbeta primers. The assay was immunoSEQ multiplex PCR, and TCRdb's table has in-frame clones only and misses some. This sample has roughly 110,000 clones, with approximately 79% found just once. The donors gave bone marrow, and they were healthy. The sample consisted of PBMCs. The origin of this receptor is a man younger than 30 in good health and CMV-seronegative. The rearrangement joins TRBV7-3 to TRBJ1-5, with a tentative D call TRBD1 (6 bases). The CDR3 DNA sequence: TGTGCCAGCAGCGTAGACAGGAATCAGCCCCAGCATTTT. Its protein product is CASSVDRNQPQHF.